One and the same sample provided the 3 T cell receptor beta chains below, sequenced in a study of blood T cell repertoires in COVID-19. Method: immunoSEQ multiplex PCR; TCRdb's copy keeps in-frame clones and lacks some. Counted here are about 59,000 clones, less than 75% occurring once; the ten biggest clones make up less than 20%. Sequences were obtained from peripheral blood. These receptors were collected from a woman in her forties or fifties with active or convalescent COVID-19.

The V and J genes are TRBV10-2 and TRBJ1-4; D call uncertain. Germline V gene lookup returns CDR1 WSHSY and CDR2 SAAADI. Trimming cost V 10 bases and J 7 bases, with 16 bases left between them. The CDR3 has 13 amino acids. CDR3 residues: CATSLTGGEKLFF. The CDR3 DNA reads TGCGCCACCTCGCTCACCGGAGGTGAAAAACTGTTTTTT.

This clone was recorded only once. The gene calls are TRBV2 and TRBJ2-5, with TRBD1 matching over 8 bases. The germline V gene has CDR1 SNHLY and CDR2 FYNNEI. This CDR3 is built from 14 residues. J gave up 1 base and V 6 bases, and 4 bases lay outside the gene matches. CDR3: CASSPDRGQETQYF. The CDR3 DNA follows: TGTGCCAGCAGCCCCGACAGGGGCCAAGAGACCCAGTACTTC. The full variable domain, rest sourced from reference TRBV2 and TRBJ2-5, is EPEVTQTPSHQVTQMGQEVILRCVPISNHLYFYWYRQILGQKVEFLVSFYNNEISEKSEIFDDQFSVERPDGSNFTLKIRSTKLEDSAMYFCASSPDRGQETQYFGPGTRLLVL.

The chain couples TRBV6-5 to TRBJ2-2; D call uncertain. Germline CDR1 is MNHEY and CDR2 is SVGAGI. The CDR3 totals 11 residues. Trimming pared 9 bases from V and 6 bases from J, leaving 8 bases between. For the CDR3, the DNA is TGTGCCAGTTTAGTACCCGGGGAGCTGTTTTTT. This encodes CASLVPGELFF.